This T cell receptor (beta chain) emerged from a study of blood T cell repertoires in COVID-19. Study summary: From T cells, B-cell-depleted T cells, or PBMCs came the material, which was cDNA or gDNA.

Data came from immunoSEQ multiplex PCR; TCRdb stores just in-frame clones and leaves some out. The sample holds 75,000 to 100,000 clones, about nine tenths seen once. Germline V gene sequence: CDR1 LGHNA, CDR2 YNFKEQ. The CDR3 loop spans 17 amino acids. Trimming removed 1 base from V and 6 bases from J, with 16 bases in between. The sequence was collected from a woman aged 80 or older with acute or convalescent COVID-19. Source material: peripheral blood. The rearrangement links TRBV4-2 to TRBJ1-6; D might be TRBD1 (5 bases). The CDR3 spells CASSQARGREGNSPLHF. DNA for the CDR3: TGTGCCAGCAGCCAAGCCCGGGGCAGGGAGGGTAATTCACCCCTCCACTTT.